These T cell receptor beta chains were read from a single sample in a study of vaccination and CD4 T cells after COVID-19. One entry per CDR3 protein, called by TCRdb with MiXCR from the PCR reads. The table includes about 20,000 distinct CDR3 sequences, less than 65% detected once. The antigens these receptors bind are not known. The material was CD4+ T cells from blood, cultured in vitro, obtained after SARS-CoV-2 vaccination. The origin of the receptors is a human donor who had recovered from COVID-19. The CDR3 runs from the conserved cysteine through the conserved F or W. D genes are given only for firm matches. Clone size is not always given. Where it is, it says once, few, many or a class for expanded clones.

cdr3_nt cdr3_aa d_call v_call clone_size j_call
TGCAGTGCTTCGCGGGATTCCTTTACCCAAGAGACCCAGTACTTC CSASRDSFTQETQYF - TRBV20-1 few TRBJ2-5
TGCAGTGCTAGGGGGGGGAACACTGAAGCTTTCTTT CSARGGNTEAFF - TRBV20-1 once TRBJ1-1
TGCAGTGCGACACTAGCGGGAGGGACCACAGATACGCAGTATTTT CSATLAGGTTDTQYF TRBD2 TRBV20-1 - TRBJ2-3
TGTGCCAGCAGCCCAGAGCGGGACAGGTCTGCTTTCTTT CASSPERDRSAFF TRBD1 TRBV7-2 - TRBJ1-1
TGTGCCAGCAGCGCCGGGACCTTCGCGGGGGAGCAGTACTTC CASSAGTFAGEQYF - TRBV2 - TRBJ2-7
TGTGCCAGCAGTTATTCGGGAGTAAACTATGGCTACACCTTC CASSYSGVNYGYTF - TRBV6-2/TRBV6-3 - TRBJ1-2
TGTGCCAGCAGCGCAGGGCCCAATCAGCCCCAGCATTTT CASSAGPNQPQHF - TRBV7-9 few TRBJ1-5
TGTGCCAGCAGCCTTGTACTAGCGGGAGTCGAGACCCAGTACTTC CASSLVLAGVETQYF TRBD2 TRBV14 - TRBJ2-5
TGCAGTGCTGGACAAATTGACAGGGGGGGGTCACCCCTCCACTTT CSAGQIDRGGSPLHF TRBD1 TRBV20-1 - TRBJ1-6
TGTGCCAGCAGCCCCGGGACCTTTACCTACAATGAGCAGTTCTTC CASSPGTFTYNEQFF - TRBV7-6 few TRBJ2-1
TGTGCCAGCAGCCTTCGGACGGGACAGGGGTTAGACTACACCTTC CASSLRTGQGLDYTF TRBD1 TRBV27 few TRBJ1-2
TGTGCCAGTAGTAATCGCGACGGCTATGGCTACACCTTC CASSNRDGYGYTF - TRBV19 - TRBJ1-2
TGCGCCAGCAGCCGGGGGGCGGGTACCACCGGGGAGCTGTTTTTT CASSRGAGTTGELFF - TRBV4-1 - TRBJ2-2
TGTGCCAGCAGCTTAGGGGGGGCTCCTTTGGGGGATACGCAGTATTTT CASSLGGAPLGDTQYF - TRBV7-9 - TRBJ2-3
TGTGCCAGCAGTCGATACGGGACTCACACCGGGGAGCTGTTTTTT CASSRYGTHTGELFF - TRBV6-2/TRBV6-3 once TRBJ2-2
TGTGCCAGCAGTGAAGGTAGGAATCAGCCCCAGCATTTT CASSEGRNQPQHF - TRBV6-1 - TRBJ1-5
TGTGCCTGGAGCCCGACAGGGGCGACCCTCGCTTTCTTT CAWSPTGATLAFF TRBD1 TRBV30 - TRBJ1-1
TGCAGTGCTAGATCCGGGACTAGCGGGAGGGCCCCGAATGAGCAGTTCTTC CSARSGTSGRAPNEQFF TRBD2 TRBV20-1 once TRBJ2-1
TGTGCCAGCAGCAGAGACCGGGACAGTTACAATGAGCAGTTCTTC CASSRDRDSYNEQFF TRBD1 TRBV7-3 - TRBJ2-1
TGTGCCAGCAGCTTAGCAATTTCTTGGGGGACTAGCGGGAGGGTGCAGTTCTTC CASSLAISWGTSGRVQFF TRBD2 TRBV7-8 - TRBJ2-1
TGTGCCAGCAGCTTGGCCGACGGTGGCGAGCAGTACTTC CASSLADGGEQYF - TRBV5-8 - TRBJ2-7
TGTGCCAGCAGAGAAGCGGGTCGAAACACCATATATTTT CASREAGRNTIYF - TRBV12-3/TRBV12-4 - TRBJ1-3
TGTGCCAGCAGCTCGACCGGGACAGGGATAGATACGCAGTATTTT CASSSTGTGIDTQYF TRBD1 TRBV7-2 - TRBJ2-3
TGCAGTGCTAGCGAGGGGGCAGGAGAGACCCAGTACTTC CSASEGAGETQYF TRBD1 TRBV20-1 - TRBJ2-5